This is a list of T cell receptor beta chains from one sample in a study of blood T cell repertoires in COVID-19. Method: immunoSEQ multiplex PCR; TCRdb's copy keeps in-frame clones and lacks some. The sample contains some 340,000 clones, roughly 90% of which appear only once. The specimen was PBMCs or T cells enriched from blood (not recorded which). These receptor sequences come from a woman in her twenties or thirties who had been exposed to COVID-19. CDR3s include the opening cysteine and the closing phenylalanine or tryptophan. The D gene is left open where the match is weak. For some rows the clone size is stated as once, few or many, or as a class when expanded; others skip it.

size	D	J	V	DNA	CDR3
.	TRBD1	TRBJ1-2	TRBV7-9	TGTGCCAGCACGACTACAGGGGGCAATGGCTACACCTTC	CASTTTGGNGYTF
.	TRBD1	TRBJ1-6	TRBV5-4	TGTGCCAGCAGCTCCCGGGACAGGGGGAATTCACCCCTCCACTTT	CASSSRDRGNSPLHF
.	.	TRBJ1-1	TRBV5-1	TGCGCCAGCAGCAGCTCAACGGGCACTGAAGCTTTCTTT	CASSSSTGTEAFF
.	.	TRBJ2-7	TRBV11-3	TGTGCCAGCACCCCCGCGCGGGGCTCGGGGTACTACGAGCAGTACTTC	CASTPARGSGYYEQYF
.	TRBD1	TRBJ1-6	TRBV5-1	TGCGCCAGCAGCGCCGTTCCAGGGGGCGTATATAATTCACCCCTCCACTTT	CASSAVPGGVYNSPLHF
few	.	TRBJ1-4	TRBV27	TGTGCCAGCAGCCTCTCTATACGAGGCGGAACCTATGAAAAACTGTTTTTT	CASSLSIRGGTYEKLFF
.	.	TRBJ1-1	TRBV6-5	TGTGCCAGCAGGGGAACAGGAGAAAGTGAAGCTTTCTTT	CASRGTGESEAFF
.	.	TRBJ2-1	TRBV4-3	TGCGCCAGCAGCCTCGGGACTGACTGGGCCAATGAGCAGTTCTTC	CASSLGTDWANEQFF
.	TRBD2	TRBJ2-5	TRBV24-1	TGTGCCACCAGTGATTTGCAGGCTAGCGGGGGACAAGAGACCCAGTACTTC	CATSDLQASGGQETQYF
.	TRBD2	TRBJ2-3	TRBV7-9	TGTGCCAGCAGCTTTGGGGGGGTAGATACGCAGTATTTT	CASSFGGVDTQYF
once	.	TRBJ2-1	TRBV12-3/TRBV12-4	TGTGCCAGCAGTTTATACTTCAACTCGGAGCAGTTCTTC	CASSLYFNSEQFF
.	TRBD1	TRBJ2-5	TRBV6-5	TGTGCCAGCAGCCTAGGGACAGGGCAAGAGACCCAGTACTTC	CASSLGTGQETQYF
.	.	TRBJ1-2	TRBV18	TGTGCCAGCTCACCATCCTCGACTCTGGCGGGTGGCTACACCTTC	CASSPSSTLAGGYTF
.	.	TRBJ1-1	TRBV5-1	TGCGCCAGCAGCTTGGGAGACAGTCTGGCTTTCTTT	CASSLGDSLAFF
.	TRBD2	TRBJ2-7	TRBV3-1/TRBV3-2	TGTGCCAGCAGCACTGGACTAGCCGGGTACGAGCAGTACTTC	CASSTGLAGYEQYF
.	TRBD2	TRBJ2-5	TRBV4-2	TGTGCCAGCAGGCGGACGGGGGGACCCGCGGAGACCCAGTACTTC	CASRRTGGPAETQYF
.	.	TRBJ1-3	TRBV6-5	TGTGCCATTTCTCGGGACGGGAGCTCTGGAAACACCATATATTTT	CAISRDGSSGNTIYF
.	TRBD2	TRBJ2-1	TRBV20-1	TGCAGTGCTAGTTTGGTAGCGGGGATGAATGAGCAGTTCTTC	CSASLVAGMNEQFF
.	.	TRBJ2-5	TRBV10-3	TGTGCCACCTCAGGGAGGGCAGGGGGCCTCGTGGAGACCCAGTACTTC	CATSGRAGGLVETQYF
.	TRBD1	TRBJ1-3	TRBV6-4	TGTGCCAGCACCCCAGGACAGGGATCTGGAAACACCATATATTTT	CASTPGQGSGNTIYF
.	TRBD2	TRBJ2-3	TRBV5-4	TGTGCCAGCAGCTTGGGGGGACTAGCGGGGACAGATACGCAGTATTTT	CASSLGGLAGTDTQYF
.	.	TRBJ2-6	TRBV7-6	TGTGCCAGCAGCTTAGACAGGCACTCTGGGGCCAACGTCCTGACTTTC	CASSLDRHSGANVLTF
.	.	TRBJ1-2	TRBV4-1	TGCGCCAGCAGCCAACTAGGTTTTCATGGCTACACCTTC	CASSQLGFHGYTF
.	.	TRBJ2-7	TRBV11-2	TGTGCCAGCAGCTTAGAATGGCTAGCCTACGAGCAGTACTTC	CASSLEWLAYEQYF
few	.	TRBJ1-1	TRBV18	TGTGCCAGCTCTCCGGGGGGGGAAAAGAACACTGAAGCTTTCTTT	CASSPGGEKNTEAFF
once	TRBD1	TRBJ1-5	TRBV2	TGTGCCAGCAGCGGGCGGACAGGTTTCAATCAGCCCCAGCATTTT	CASSGRTGFNQPQHF
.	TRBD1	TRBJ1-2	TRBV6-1	TGTGCCAGCAGTGAAGGACAGGGGGCGCGTGGCTACACCTTC	CASSEGQGARGYTF
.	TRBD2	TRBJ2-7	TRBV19	TGTGCCAGTAGTATAGCTAGCGGGCGGAACTACGAGCAGTACTTC	CASSIASGRNYEQYF